The 9 T cell receptor beta chains listed next were all sequenced from one sample in a study of OX40 agonist ivuxolimab in advanced cancers. Profiled with immunoSEQ multiplex PCR; TCRdb holds only in-frame clones, not every one. The sample has 43,000 or so clones, approximately 83% seen once; the top ten hold about a third. This material consisted of CD4+ or CD8+ T cells sorted from blood, taken in a trial of the OX40 agonist ivuxolimab. The receptors were gathered from an adult with an advanced solid tumor such as melanoma, head and neck, liver or kidney cancer.

The chain combines TRBV27 with TRBJ2-7; 10 bases agree with TRBD2. The V gene's germline CDR1 is MNHEY and CDR2 SMNVEV (reference sequence). V trimming: 4 bases; J trimming: 6 bases; junction bases outside the gene matches: 3. The CDR3 covers 13 residues. The CDR3: CASSSRTSGEQYF. CDR3 DNA: TGTGCCAGCAGTTCCCGGACTAGCGGCGAGCAGTACTTC.

The chain is built from TRBV19 and TRBJ1-5; D may be TRBD1 (6 bases). CDR1 is LNHDA, CDR2 SQIVND, per germline (reference sequence). Trimming removed 4 bases from V and 1 base from J, with 11 bases in between. There are 15 residues in the CDR3. The chain's CDR3 is CASSKDQGSNQPQHF. The CDR3 DNA is TGTGCCAGTAGTAAGGACCAGGGGAGCAATCAGCCCCAGCATTTT.

The chain joins TRBV19 to TRBJ2-2, with D perhaps TRBD1 (5 bases). The CDR3 has 15 residues. V dropped 7 bases and J dropped 6 bases, with 18 bases sitting between them. Germline CDR1 LNHDA, CDR2 SQIVND (reference sequence). The CDR3 spells CASTLRGRSSGELFF. For the CDR3, the DNA is TGTGCCAGTACCCTAAGGGGCCGGTCGTCCGGGGAGCTGTTTTTT.

This sequence joins TRBV5-1 and TRBJ1-1, with no clear D. V was trimmed by 1 base and J by 1 base, leaving 8 bases between them. The CDR3 length is 14 residues. Germline CDR1 is SGHRS and CDR2 is YFSETQ. This chain's CDR3 is CASSLSWGNTEAFF. Written as DNA, the CDR3 is TGCGCCAGCAGCTTGTCGTGGGGGAACACTGAAGCTTTCTTT.

This clone was counted only a few times. The chain recombines TRBV2 with TRBJ2-2; 11 bases are shared with TRBD2. The germline V gene has CDR1 SNHLY and CDR2 FYNNEI. This CDR3 is 17 amino acids long. J gave up 7 bases and V 11 bases, and 18 bases lay outside the gene matches. The DNA for the CDR3 is TGTGCCCCCCTGGGTCGGGAACTAGCGGGAGCGAACGGGGAGCTGTTTTTT. Amino acids: CAPLGRELAGANGELFF.

Turning to this clone: The junction departs from germline at one end; a sequencing error may be responsible. In DNA form, the CDR3 reads TGTGCCAGCTCCCCACAGGGTAGCTCTGGAAACACCATATATTTT. It specifies CASSPQGSSGNTIYF. The genes are TRBV18 and TRBJ1-3, with D perhaps TRBD1 (6 bases). Germline lookup yields CDR1 KGHSH and CDR2 LQKENI. CDR3 size: 15 residues.

The chain combines TRBV7-3 with TRBJ1-2, with TRBD1 identical over 11 bases. J gave up 7 bases and V 2 bases, and 6 bases lay outside the gene matches. CDR3 length: 15 amino acids. The germline V gene encodes CDR1 SGHTA and CDR2 FQGTGA. The CDR3 here is CASSLVGTGGGGYTF. Here the CDR3 DNA reads TGTGCCAGCAGCTTAGTGGGGACAGGGGGAGGTGGCTACACCTTC.

The chain carries TRBV6-1 and TRBJ2-7; the D gene could be TRBD1 or TRBD2 (6 bases each). Trimming took off 0 bases at V and 4 bases at J, with 13 bases between the two ends. Germline V CDR1 and CDR2: MNHNS, SASEGT. This CDR3 comprises 15 residues. CDR3 nucleotides: TGTGCCAGCAGTGAAGCCGGGGGCTCAGTTTACGAGCAGTACTTC. Amino acids: CASSEAGGSVYEQYF.

This chain uses TRBV4-1 with TRBJ1-6; a weak D match, TRBD1 (6 bases). V was trimmed by 5 bases and J by 7 bases, leaving 15 bases between them. Germline V gene sequence: CDR1 MGHRA, CDR2 YSYEKL. CDR3 length equals 15 residues. The CDR3 here is CASSSWTEVNSPLHF. The DNA of the CDR3 is TGCGCCAGCAGCTCCTGGACAGAAGTCAATTCACCCCTCCACTTT.